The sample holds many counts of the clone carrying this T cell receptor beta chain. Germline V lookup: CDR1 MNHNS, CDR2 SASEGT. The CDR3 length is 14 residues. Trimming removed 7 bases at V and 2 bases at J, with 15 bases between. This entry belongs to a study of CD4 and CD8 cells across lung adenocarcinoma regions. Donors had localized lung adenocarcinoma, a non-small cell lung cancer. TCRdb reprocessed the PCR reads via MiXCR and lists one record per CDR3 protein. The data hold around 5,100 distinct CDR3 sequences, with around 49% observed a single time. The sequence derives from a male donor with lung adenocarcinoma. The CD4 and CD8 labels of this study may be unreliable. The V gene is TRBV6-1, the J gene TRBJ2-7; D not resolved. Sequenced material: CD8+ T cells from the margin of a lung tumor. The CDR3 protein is CASNPALGTYEQYF. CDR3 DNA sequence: TGTGCCAGCAATCCGGCCTTGGGAACCTACGAGCAGTACTTC.